This TCR beta chain stems from a study of T cell responses to AZD1222 COVID-19 vaccine. Notes on the study in general: Breadth and depth of Spike-specific TCRs rose after two AZD1222 doses.

Data came from immunoSEQ multiplex PCR; TCRdb stores just in-frame clones and leaves some out. The repertoire includes 100,000 to 150,000 clones, around 86% of them detected once, and about 22% sits in the top ten. J was trimmed by 3 bases and V by 3 bases; bases with no gene match: 0. Looked up from germline, CDR1 is KGHSH and CDR2 is LQKENI. CDR3 length equals 15 residues. As regards this clone: Antigen: not known.

The chain combines TRBV18 with TRBJ2-3; 13 bases line up with TRBD2. The receptor was derived from an adult in good health. This sample comprised peripheral blood, obtained on day 0 of AZD1222 vaccination. In nucleotides, the CDR3 is TGTGCCAGCTCACCGACTAGCGGGGGGACAGATACGCAGTATTTT. Encoded protein: CASSPTSGGTDTQYF.